A single sample is the source of the 5 T cell receptor beta chains below, sequenced in a study of OX40 agonist ivuxolimab in advanced cancers. Sequencing used immunoSEQ multiplex PCR; TCRdb keeps in-frame clones, though not all of them. Of roughly 90,000 clones in the sample, approximately 94% were seen once. Specimen: CD4+ or CD8+ T cells sorted from blood, collected in a trial of the OX40 agonist ivuxolimab. The receptors originated from an adult with an advanced solid tumor such as melanoma, head and neck, liver or kidney cancer.

The rearrangement links TRBV6-5 to TRBJ1-1, with D maybe TRBD1 (5 bases). Per the germline V gene, CDR1 is MNHEY and CDR2 is SVGAGI. This CDR3 has 15 amino acids. The V and J ends lost 8 bases and 5 bases respectively, with 21 bases between them. The CDR3 region is CASVRVGPGETEAFF. CDR3 nucleotide sequence: TGTGCCAGCGTCAGGGTTGGGCCTGGGGAGACTGAAGCTTTCTTT.

This clone appeared a single time. This chain uses TRBV9 with TRBJ1-2; TRBD1 agrees at 7 bases. This CDR3 is 17 amino acids long. Germline trimming cut 0 bases from V and 3 bases from J; bases unmatched to any gene: 11. Germline V gene data show CDR1 as SGDLS and CDR2 as YYNGEE. CDR3: CASSVGDGAGGDYGYTF. The DNA of the CDR3 is TGTGCCAGCAGCGTAGGTGACGGCGCAGGGGGTGACTATGGCTACACCTTC.

The CDR3 bases are TGTGCCAGCTCCCGGGACTCCTACGAGCAGTACTTC. This codes for CASSRDSYEQYF. The chain uses TRBV11-2 and TRBJ2-7; D perhaps matches TRBD2 (5 bases). The V gene lost 8 bases and the J gene lost 0 bases, with 8 bases spanning the gap. CDR3 size: 12 residues. Germline CDR1 and CDR2: SGHAT and FQNNGV.

This chain uses TRBV9 with TRBJ1-1, with D uncertain. Trimming took off 0 bases at V and 3 bases at J, with 18 bases between the two ends. The CDR3 is 17 amino acids. The germline gives CDR1 SGDLS, CDR2 YYNGEE. CDR3 coding DNA: TGTGCCAGCAGCGTAGGGAGCGGGCCTACTGGTGACACTGAAGCTTTCTTT. Translated, it gives CASSVGSGPTGDTEAFF.

V usage is TRBV19 and J usage is TRBJ2-7, with a weak D call TRBD2 (6 bases). The CDR3 is 13 residues long. CDR1 is LNHDA and CDR2 is SQIVND in the germline V gene (reference sequence). V dropped 7 bases and J dropped 4 bases, with 14 bases sitting between them. CDR3 coding DNA: TGTGCCAGTACGCTAGCGTCGGGATACGAGCAGTACTTC. This translates into CASTLASGYEQYF.